This T cell receptor beta chain was identified in a study of shared clonotypes between healthy human individuals. Overall study: The study enrolled a couple of women and a few men aged 18 to 49. General study findings and limits: Among donors, sharing of clonotypes was expected to be affected by sequencing depth. Genetic and exposure-history diversity was limited by the few donors.

This CDR3 has 16 amino acids. Input per replicate PCR of unsorted PBMC was 250 to 300 ng DNA, corresponding to roughly 28,000 T cell genomes. Sequencing used immunoSEQ multiplex PCR; TCRdb keeps in-frame clones, though not all of them. The data show some 470,000 clones, 60% to 85% seen once. In regard to this clone: Its specificity is not known.

The receptor comes from a woman aged 40 to 50 in good health. Some clones in this sample may be carry-over from other donors' samples. This chain links TRBV21-1 with TRBJ2-3. TRBV21-1 is an annotated pseudogene. What was sequenced was PBMCs. CDR3 amino acids: CASTSFLVASTDTQYF. DNA of the CDR3: TGTGCCAGCACCTCCTTTTTGGTTGCTAGCACAGATACGCAGTATTTT.